This T cell receptor (beta chain) was captured by sequencing in a study of CD8+ T cells in alopecia areata. The V end was cut by 6 bases, the J end by 1 base, with 10 bases between. This CDR3 has 13 residues. Germline V gives CDR1 SGHRS, CDR2 YFSETQ. The authors extracted RNA and reverse transcribed it into cDNA as the sequencing template. Measured with immunoSEQ multiplex PCR; TCRdb has only the in-frame clones, and not every one. There are 150,000 to 200,000 clones in the sample; more than 50% occur only once, and approximately 1% lies in the top ten. As for treatment: oral pan-JAK inhibitor, 5-10 mg twice daily.

The rearrangement uses TRBV5-1 and TRBJ1-1; tentatively, D is TRBD1 (6 bases). Sample: CD4+ T cells sorted from blood, taken at week 24, from a patient treated with tofacitinib. The TCR comes from a human donor with alopecia areata. CDR3: CASKGGENTEAFF. The CDR3 bases are TGCGCCAGCAAGGGGGGCGAGAACACTGAAGCTTTCTTT.